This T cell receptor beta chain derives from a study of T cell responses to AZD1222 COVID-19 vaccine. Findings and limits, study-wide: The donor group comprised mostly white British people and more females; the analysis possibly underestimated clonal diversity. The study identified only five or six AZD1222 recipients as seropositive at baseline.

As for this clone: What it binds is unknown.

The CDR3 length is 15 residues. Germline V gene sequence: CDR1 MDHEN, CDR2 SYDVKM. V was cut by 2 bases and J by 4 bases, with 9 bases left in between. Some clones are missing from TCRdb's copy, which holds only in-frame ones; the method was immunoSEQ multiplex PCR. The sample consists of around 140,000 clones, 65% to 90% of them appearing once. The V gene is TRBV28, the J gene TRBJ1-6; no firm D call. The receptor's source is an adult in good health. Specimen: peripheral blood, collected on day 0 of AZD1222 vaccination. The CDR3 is CASSLDGSYNSPLHF. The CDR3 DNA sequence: TGTGCCAGCAGTTTAGATGGGAGTTATAATTCACCCCTCCACTTT.